This T cell receptor beta chain was found in a study of chemoradiotherapy in HPV16-positive cancers. Over chemoradiotherapy, repertoires were sampled more than once. The data were produced by immunoSEQ multiplex PCR, yet TCRdb's version contains in-frame clones alone and is incomplete. The sample contains over a thousand clones, around 83% of which appear only once. This CDR3 is 12 amino acids long. The ends were cut back, 0 bases at V and 7 bases at J, with 5 bases in the middle. CDR1 and CDR2 from the germline V gene are SGHDT and YYEEEE. The sample consisted of tumor tissue, taken from a patient who underwent chemoradiotherapy. This TCR came from a human donor with HPV-associated anogenital cancer. The chain combines TRBV5-6 with TRBJ2-4, with D perhaps matching TRBD1 or TRBD2 (5 bases each). This chain's CDR3 is CASSLGGNIQYF. CDR3 DNA: TGTGCCAGCAGCTTGGGGGGGAACATTCAGTACTTC.